This record looks at one TCR beta chain sequence and its context. Its specificity is unknown. This entry belongs to a study of cytomegalovirus exposure and HLA in healthy donors. Study results and caveats: In the analysis, some V segments, TRBV6-2 and TRBV6-3 included, were excluded as indistinguishable. A few chains tied to CMV proved CMV antigen-specific in vitro. Highly shared variants forming one cluster were likely a sequencing artifact.

The donors (healthy individuals) were bone marrow donors. Primers for the PCR totalled 60 Vbeta and 13 Jbeta. The method was immunoSEQ multiplex PCR; TCRdb's version includes in-frame clones alone and lacks a portion of them. There are 200,000 to 250,000 clones in the sample; about 81% occur only once, and 2.5% to 3.5% lies in the top ten. Germline CDR1 reads LNHDA; CDR2 reads SQIVND (reference sequence). There are 12 residues in the CDR3. Trimming left V 5 bases short and J 9 bases short, with 11 bases between. The chain uses TRBV19 and TRBJ2-1; a possible D gene is TRBD2 (6 bases). Sequencing input: PBMCs. The TCR originated in a woman aged 40 to 50 in good health and CMV-seronegative. CDR3: CASSAWRGEQFF. CDR3 nucleotides: TGTGCCAGTAGTGCATGGAGGGGTGAGCAGTTCTTC.